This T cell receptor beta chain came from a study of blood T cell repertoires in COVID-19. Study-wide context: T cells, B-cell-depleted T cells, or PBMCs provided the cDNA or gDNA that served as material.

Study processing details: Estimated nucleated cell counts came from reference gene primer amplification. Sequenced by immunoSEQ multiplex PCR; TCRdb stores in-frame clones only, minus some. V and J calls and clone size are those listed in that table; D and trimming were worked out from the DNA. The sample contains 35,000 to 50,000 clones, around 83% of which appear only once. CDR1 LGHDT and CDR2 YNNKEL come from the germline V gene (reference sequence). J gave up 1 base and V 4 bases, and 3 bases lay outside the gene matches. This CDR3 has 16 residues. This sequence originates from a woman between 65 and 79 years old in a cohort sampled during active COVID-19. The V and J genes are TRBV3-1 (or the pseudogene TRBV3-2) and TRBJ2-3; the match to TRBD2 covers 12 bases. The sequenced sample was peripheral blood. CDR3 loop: CASSPLAGGRTDTQYF. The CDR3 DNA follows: TGTGCCAGCAGCCCTCTAGCGGGAGGGCGCACAGATACGCAGTATTTT.